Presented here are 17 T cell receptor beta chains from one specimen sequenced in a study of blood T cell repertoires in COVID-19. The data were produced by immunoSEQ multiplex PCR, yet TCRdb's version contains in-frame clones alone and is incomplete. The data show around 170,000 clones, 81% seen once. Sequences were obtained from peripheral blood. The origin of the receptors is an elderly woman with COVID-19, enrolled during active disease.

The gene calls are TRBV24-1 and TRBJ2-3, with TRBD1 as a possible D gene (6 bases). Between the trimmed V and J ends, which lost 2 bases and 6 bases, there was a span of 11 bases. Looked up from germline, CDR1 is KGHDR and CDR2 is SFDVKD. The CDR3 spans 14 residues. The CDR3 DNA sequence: TGTGCCACCAGTGATTCTCGAAGGGGGGATACGCAGTATTTT. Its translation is CATSDSRRGDTQYF.

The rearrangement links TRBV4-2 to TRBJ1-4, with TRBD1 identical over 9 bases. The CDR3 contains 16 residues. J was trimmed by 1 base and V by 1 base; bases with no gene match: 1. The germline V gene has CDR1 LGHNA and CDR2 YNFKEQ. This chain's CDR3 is CASSQGQGVTNEKLFF. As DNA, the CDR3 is TGTGCCAGCAGCCAAGGACAGGGGGTAACTAATGAAAAACTGTTTTTT.

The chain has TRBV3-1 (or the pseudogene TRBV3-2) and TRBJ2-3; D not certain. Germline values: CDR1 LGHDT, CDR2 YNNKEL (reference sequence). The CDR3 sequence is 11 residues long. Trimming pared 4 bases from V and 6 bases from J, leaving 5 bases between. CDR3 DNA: TGTGCCAGCAGCCGTAGTGATACGCAGTATTTT. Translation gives CASSRSDTQYF.

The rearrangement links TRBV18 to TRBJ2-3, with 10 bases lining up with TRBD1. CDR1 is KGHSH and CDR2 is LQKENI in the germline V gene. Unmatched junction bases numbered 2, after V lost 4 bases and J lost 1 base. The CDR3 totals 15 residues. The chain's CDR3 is CASSRGTGGTDTQYF. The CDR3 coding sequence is TGTGCCAGCTCACGGGGGACAGGGGGCACAGATACGCAGTATTTT.

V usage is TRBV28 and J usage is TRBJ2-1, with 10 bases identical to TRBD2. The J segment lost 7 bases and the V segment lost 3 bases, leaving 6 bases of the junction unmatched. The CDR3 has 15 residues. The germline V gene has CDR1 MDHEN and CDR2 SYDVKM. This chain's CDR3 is CASSLSSGRKNEQFF. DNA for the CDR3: TGTGCCAGCAGTTTGTCTAGCGGGAGAAAGAATGAGCAGTTCTTC.

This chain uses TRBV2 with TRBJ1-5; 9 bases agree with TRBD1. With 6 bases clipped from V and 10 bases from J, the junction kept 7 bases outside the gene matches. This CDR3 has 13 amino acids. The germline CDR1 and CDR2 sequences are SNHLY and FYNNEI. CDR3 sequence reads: CASRDRGRLPQHF. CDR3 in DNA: TGTGCCAGCAGGGACAGGGGAAGGCTACCCCAGCATTTT.

This CDR3 is CASSSERGYYNEQFF. For the CDR3, the DNA is TGTGCCAGCAGTTCTGAGCGGGGGTATTACAATGAGCAGTTCTTC. The chain joins TRBV27 to TRBJ2-1; 8 bases are shared with TRBD2. CDR1 is MNHEY, CDR2 SMNVEV, per germline (reference sequence). The trim removed 4 bases at V and 4 bases at J, leaving 6 bases unmatched. The CDR3 totals 15 residues.

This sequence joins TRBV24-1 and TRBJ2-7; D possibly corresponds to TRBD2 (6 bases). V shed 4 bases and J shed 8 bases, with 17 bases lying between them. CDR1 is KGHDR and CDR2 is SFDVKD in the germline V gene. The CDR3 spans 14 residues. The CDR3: CATSEYGTAEKQYF. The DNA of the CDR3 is TGTGCCACCAGTGAATACGGGACTGCCGAAAAGCAGTACTTC.

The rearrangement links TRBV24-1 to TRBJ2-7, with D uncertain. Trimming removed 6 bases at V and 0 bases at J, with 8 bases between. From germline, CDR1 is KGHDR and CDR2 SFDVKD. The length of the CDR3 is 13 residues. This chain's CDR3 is CATSPRYSYEQYF. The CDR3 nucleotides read TGTGCCACCAGTCCCAGATACTCCTACGAGCAGTACTTC.

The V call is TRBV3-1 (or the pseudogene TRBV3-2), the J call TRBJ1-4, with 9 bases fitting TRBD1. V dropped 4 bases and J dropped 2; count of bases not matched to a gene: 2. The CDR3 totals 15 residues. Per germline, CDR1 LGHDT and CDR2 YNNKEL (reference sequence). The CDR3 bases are TGTGCCAGCAGCCGGACAGGGGACACTAATGAAAAACTGTTTTTT. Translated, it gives CASSRTGDTNEKLFF.

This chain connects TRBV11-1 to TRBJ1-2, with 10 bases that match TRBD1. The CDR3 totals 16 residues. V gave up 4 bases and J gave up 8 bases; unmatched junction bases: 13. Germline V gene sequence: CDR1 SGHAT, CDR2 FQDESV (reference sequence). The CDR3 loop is CASSSPRGTGDGGYTF. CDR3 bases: TGTGCCAGCAGCTCCCCCCGAGGGACAGGGGACGGAGGCTACACCTTC.

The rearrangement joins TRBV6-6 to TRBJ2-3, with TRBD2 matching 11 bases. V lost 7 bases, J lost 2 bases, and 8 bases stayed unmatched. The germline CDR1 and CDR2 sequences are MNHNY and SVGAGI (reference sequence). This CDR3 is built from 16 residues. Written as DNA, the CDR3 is TGTGCCAGCACCTGTAGCGGGGGGGTTAACACAGATACGCAGTATTTT. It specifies CASTCSGGVNTDTQYF.

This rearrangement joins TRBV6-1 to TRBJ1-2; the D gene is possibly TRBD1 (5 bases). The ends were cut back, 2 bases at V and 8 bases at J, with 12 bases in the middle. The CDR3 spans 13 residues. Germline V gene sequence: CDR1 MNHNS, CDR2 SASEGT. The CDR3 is CASSESGRGGYTF. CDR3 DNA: TGTGCCAGCAGTGAATCTGGACGGGGGGGCTACACCTTC.

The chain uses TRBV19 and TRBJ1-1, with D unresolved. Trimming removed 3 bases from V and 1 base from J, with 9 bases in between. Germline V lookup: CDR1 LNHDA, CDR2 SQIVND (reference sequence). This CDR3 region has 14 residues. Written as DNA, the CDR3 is TGTGCCAGTAGTATGCTGGAGTCGAACACTGAAGCTTTCTTT. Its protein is CASSMLESNTEAFF.

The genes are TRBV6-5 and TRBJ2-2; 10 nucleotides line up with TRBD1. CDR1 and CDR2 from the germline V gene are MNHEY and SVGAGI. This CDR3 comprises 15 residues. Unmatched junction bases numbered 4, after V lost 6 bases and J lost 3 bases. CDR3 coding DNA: TGTGCCAGCAGCGCAGACAGGGGGCACACCGGGGAGCTGTTTTTT. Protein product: CASSADRGHTGELFF.

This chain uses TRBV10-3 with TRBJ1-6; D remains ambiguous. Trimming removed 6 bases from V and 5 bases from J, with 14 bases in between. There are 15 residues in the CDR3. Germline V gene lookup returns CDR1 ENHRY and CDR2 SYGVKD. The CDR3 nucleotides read TGTGCCATCAGGGAGGAGGCGACCGATAATTCACCCCTCCACTTT. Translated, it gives CAIREEATDNSPLHF.

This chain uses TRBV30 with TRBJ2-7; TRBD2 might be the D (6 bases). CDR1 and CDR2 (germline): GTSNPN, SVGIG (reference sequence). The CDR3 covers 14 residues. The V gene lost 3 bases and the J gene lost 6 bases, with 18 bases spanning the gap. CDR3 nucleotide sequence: TGTGCCTGGAGGGAGGGCAGTTGGGTCGGCGAGCAGTACTTC. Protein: CAWREGSWVGEQYF.